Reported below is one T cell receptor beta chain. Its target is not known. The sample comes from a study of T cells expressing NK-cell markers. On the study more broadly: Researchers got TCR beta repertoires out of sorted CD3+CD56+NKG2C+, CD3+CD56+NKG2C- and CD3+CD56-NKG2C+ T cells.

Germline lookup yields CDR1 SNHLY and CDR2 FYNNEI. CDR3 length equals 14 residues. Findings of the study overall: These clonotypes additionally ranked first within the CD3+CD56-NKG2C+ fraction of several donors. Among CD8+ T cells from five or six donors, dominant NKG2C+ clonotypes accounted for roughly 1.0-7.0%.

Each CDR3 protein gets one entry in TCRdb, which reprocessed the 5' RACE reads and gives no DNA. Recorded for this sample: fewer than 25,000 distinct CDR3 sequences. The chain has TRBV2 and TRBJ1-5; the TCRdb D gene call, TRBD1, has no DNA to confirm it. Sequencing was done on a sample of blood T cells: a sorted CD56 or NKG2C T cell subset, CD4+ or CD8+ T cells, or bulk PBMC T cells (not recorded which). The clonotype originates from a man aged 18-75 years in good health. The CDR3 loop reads CASSEEGGNQPQHF.